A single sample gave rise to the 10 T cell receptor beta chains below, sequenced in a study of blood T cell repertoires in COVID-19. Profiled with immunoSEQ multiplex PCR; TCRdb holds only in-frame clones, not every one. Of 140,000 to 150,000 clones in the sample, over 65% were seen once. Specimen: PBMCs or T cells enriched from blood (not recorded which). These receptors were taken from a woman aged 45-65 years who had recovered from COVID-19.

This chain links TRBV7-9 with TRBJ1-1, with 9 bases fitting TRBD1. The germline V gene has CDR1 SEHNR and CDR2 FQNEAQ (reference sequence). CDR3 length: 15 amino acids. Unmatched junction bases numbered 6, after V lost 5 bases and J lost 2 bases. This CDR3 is CASSQRDRVNTEAFF. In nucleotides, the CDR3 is TGTGCCAGCAGCCAACGGGACAGGGTAAACACTGAAGCTTTCTTT.

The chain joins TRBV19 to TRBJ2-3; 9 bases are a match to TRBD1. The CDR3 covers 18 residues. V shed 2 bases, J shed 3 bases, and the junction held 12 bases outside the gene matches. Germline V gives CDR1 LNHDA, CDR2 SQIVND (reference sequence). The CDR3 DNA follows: TGTGCCAGTAGTATAAGGAGGGGGGGACAGGGTTTGACAGATACGCAGTATTTT. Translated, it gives CASSIRRGGQGLTDTQYF.

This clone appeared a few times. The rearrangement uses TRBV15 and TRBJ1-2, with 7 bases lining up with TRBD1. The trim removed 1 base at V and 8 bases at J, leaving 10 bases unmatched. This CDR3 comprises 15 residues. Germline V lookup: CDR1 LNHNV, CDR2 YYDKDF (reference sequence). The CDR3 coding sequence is TGTGCCACCAGCAGAGCTAGACAGGGTGAGGGCGGCTACACCTTC. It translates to CATSRARQGEGGYTF.

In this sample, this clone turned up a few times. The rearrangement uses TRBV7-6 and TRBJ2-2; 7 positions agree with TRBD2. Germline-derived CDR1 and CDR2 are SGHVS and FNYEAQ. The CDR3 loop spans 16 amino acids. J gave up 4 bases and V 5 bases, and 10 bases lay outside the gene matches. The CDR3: CASSRTQRGITGELFF. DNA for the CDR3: TGTGCCAGCAGCCGAACCCAGCGGGGAATCACCGGGGAGCTGTTTTTT.

CDR3: CASSEAQDTGELFF. The CDR3, as DNA: TGTGCCAGCAGTGAAGCGCAGGACACCGGGGAGCTGTTTTTT. The chain has TRBV6-1 and TRBJ2-2, with D unclear. The CDR3 length is 14 residues. Germline CDR1 and CDR2: MNHNS and SASEGT. Trimming left V 0 bases short and J 3 bases short, with 5 bases between.

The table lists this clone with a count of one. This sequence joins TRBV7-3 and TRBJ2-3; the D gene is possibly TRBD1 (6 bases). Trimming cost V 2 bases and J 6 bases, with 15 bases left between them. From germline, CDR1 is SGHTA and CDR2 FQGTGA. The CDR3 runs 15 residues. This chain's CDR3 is CASSLPGRGDDTQYF. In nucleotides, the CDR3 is TGTGCCAGCAGCTTACCTGGCAGGGGAGACGATACGCAGTATTTT.

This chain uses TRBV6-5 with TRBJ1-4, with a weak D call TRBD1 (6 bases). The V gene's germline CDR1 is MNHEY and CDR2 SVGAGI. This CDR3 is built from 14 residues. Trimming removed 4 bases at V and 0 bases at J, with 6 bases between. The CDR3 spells CASSWTATNEKLFF. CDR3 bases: TGTGCCAGCAGTTGGACAGCAACTAATGAAAAACTGTTTTTT.

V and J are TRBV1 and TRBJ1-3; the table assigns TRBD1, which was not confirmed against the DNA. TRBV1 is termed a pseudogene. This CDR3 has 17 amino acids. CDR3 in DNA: TGCACCAGCAGCCAGGCCGGGACAGTGATCTCTGGAAACACCATATATTTT. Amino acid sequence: CTSSQAGTVISGNTIYF.

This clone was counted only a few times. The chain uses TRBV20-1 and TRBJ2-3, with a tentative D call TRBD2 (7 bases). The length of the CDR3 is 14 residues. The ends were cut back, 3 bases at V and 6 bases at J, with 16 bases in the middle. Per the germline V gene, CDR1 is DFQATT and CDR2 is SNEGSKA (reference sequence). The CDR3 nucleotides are TGCAGTGCTAGTAGGCGGGGGCATTCGGATACGCAGTATTTT. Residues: CSASRRGHSDTQYF.

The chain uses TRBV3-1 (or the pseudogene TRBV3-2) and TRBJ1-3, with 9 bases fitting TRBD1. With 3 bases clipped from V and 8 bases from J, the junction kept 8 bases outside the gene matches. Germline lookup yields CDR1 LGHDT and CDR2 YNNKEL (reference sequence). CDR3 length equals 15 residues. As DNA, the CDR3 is TGTGCCAGCAGCCATCGGGACAGGGAGATGGACACCATATATTTT. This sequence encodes CASSHRDREMDTIYF.